This entry lists 15 T cell receptor beta chains sequenced from one sample in a study of T cell repertoires in cytomegalovirus infection. TCRdb reanalysed the reads using MiXCR and keeps one entry per CDR3 protein. The table records approximately 990,000 distinct CDR3 sequences, roughly 30% of them present only once. Antigens of these TCRs are unknown. The sample here was cultured CD8+ T cells from PBMCs, taken from culture after CMV antigen stimulation. Receptors were obtained from a human donor in good health (CMV status not recorded). Some clones in this sample may be carry-over from other donors' samples.

This clonotype has just a few counts. V usage is TRBV9 and J usage is TRBJ1-4; D is uncertain. V gave up 3 bases and J gave up 3 bases, with 12 bases separating them. In germline, CDR1 is SGDLS, CDR2 YYNGEE. The CDR3 extends over 15 amino acids. The CDR3 coding sequence is TGTGCCAGCAGCGCCTGGAGCGGAGCTAATGAAAAACTGTTTTTT. It codes for CASSAWSGANEKLFF.

The table lists this clonotype with a few counts. The CDR3 DNA is TGTGCCAGCAGATCCCGGGACAGGGCTTTGGACACTGAAGCTTTCTTT. Translation: CASRSRDRALDTEAFF. The chain recombines TRBV7-9 with TRBJ1-1; 9 nucleotides align to TRBD1. The CDR3 consists of 16 residues. Unmatched junction bases numbered 11, after V lost 6 bases and J lost 3 bases. CDR1 and CDR2 (germline): SEHNR, FQNEAQ (reference sequence).

The chain couples TRBV5-1 to TRBJ1-1; weak D call: TRBD1 (6 bases). Germline V gives CDR1 SGHRS, CDR2 YFSETQ. V lost 9 bases, J lost 3 bases, and 24 bases lay in between. This CDR3 comprises 16 residues. The CDR3 is CATKIGAGGAYTEAFF. The CDR3 bases are TGCGCCACCAAAATTGGAGCGGGGGGGGCCTACACTGAAGCTTTCTTT.

CDR3 region: CASSVRAGLYNEQFF. In DNA, the CDR3 is TGTGCCAGTAGTGTTAGGGCAGGTTTGTACAATGAGCAGTTCTTC. The rearrangement links TRBV19 to TRBJ2-1; D gene ambiguous. CDR3 size: 15 residues. From germline, CDR1 is LNHDA and CDR2 SQIVND (reference sequence). V was clipped by 5 bases and J by 4 bases, with 15 bases between them. Complete variable domain (other parts from reference TRBV19 and TRBJ2-1): DGGITQSPKYLFRKEGQNVTLSCEQNLNHDAMYWYRQDPGQGLRLIYYSQIVNDFQKGDIAEGYSVSREKKESFPLTVTSAQKNPTAFYLCASSVRAGLYNEQFFGPGTRLTVL.

This clonotype has just a few counts. The gene calls are TRBV6-6 and TRBJ1-4; 9 bases fit TRBD1. The trim removed 2 bases at V and 8 bases at J, leaving 3 bases unmatched. The CDR3 spans 14 residues. Germline CDR1 is MNHNY and CDR2 is SVGAGI (reference sequence). CDR3 amino acids: CASSYHRGREKLFF. CDR3 DNA: TGTGCCAGCAGTTACCACAGGGGGCGCGAAAAACTGTTTTTT.

There are a few counts of this clonotype. CDR3 protein: CASSSGHTYGYTF. Here the CDR3 DNA reads TGTGCCAGCAGTTCGGGACACACCTATGGCTACACCTTC. The chain has TRBV12-3 or TRBV12-4 and TRBJ1-2; D might be TRBD1 (6 bases). This CDR3 has 13 residues. Trimming shortened V by 4 bases and J by 4 bases, and 10 bases separated the two germline ends.

The V call is TRBV2, the J call TRBJ2-7; TRBD2 might be the D (6 bases). Trimming shortened V by 3 bases and J by 6 bases, and 21 bases separated the two germline ends. Germline-derived CDR1 and CDR2 are SNHLY and FYNNEI. This CDR3 has 16 residues. In DNA form, the CDR3 reads TGTGCCAGCAGTGACTTATCGGAGGGGTGGACTGGCGAGCAGTACTTC. The encoded protein is CASSDLSEGWTGEQYF.

This clonotype came up a few times. This rearrangement joins TRBV7-3 to TRBJ2-1, with D perhaps TRBD1 (6 bases). CDR3 length equals 17 residues. The germline CDR1 and CDR2 sequences are SGHTA and FQGTGA. V dropped 2 bases and J dropped 3 bases, with 17 bases sitting between them. CDR3 nucleotides: TGTGCCAGCAGCTTACGTGGTGGGGGCTACCTCTACAATGAGCAGTTCTTC. Translated, it gives CASSLRGGGYLYNEQFF. Variable domain in full (rest from reference TRBV7-3 and TRBJ2-1): GAGVSQTPSNKVTEKGKYVELRCDPISGHTALYWYRQSLGQGPEFLIYFQGTGAADDSGLPNDRFFAVRPEGSVSTLKIQRTERGDSAVYLCASSLRGGGYLYNEQFFGPGTRLTVL.

The chain joins TRBV7-9 to TRBJ1-5; D gene uncertain. The CDR3 has 14 residues. Germline CDR1 reads SEHNR; CDR2 reads FQNEAQ (reference sequence). Trimming stripped 5 bases from V and 0 bases from J, with 8 bases between. The CDR3 protein is CASSVTDSNQPQHF. DNA of the CDR3: TGTGCCAGCAGCGTCACAGATAGCAATCAGCCCCAGCATTTT.

This clonotype was counted only a few times. The rearrangement joins TRBV5-4 to TRBJ2-1; D is undetermined. The V gene's germline CDR1 is SGHNT and CDR2 YYREEE (reference sequence). Trimming removed 9 bases from V and 5 bases from J, with 12 bases in between. This CDR3 contains 12 residues. The chain's CDR3 is CATTRWDNEQFF. In DNA, the CDR3 is TGTGCCACCACCAGATGGGACAATGAGCAGTTCTTC.

As regards this clonotype: A read error may account for a junction end that differs from germline. The V and J genes are TRBV27 and TRBJ2-2; D unclear. Per the germline V gene, CDR1 is MNHEY and CDR2 is SMNVEV (reference sequence). CDR3 length: 15 residues. The CDR3 sequence: CAGSTQAGFTGELFF. The DNA of the CDR3 is TGTGCCGGCAGTACCCAGGCCGGGTTCACCGGGGAGCTGTTTTTT.

This clonotype was counted only a few times. The chain is built from TRBV7-9 and TRBJ2-7, with no clear D. Trimming took off 5 bases at V and 2 bases at J, with 16 bases between the two ends. Per germline, CDR1 SEHNR and CDR2 FQNEAQ (reference sequence). CDR3 length equals 15 residues. The CDR3 DNA is TGTGCCAGCAGCGGCCCCGACTGGATAACCTACGAGCAGTACGTC. Translated: CASSGPDWITYEQYV.

The chain uses TRBV7-2 and TRBJ2-1, with 10 bases that match TRBD1. Germline assignment: CDR1 SGHTA and CDR2 FQGNSA. CDR3 size: 16 residues. Unmatched junction bases numbered 14, after V lost 11 bases and J lost 4 bases. The CDR3 coding sequence is TGTGCCTCCCGAGACCCTGACAGGGGGCCATACAATGAGCAGTTCTTC. Its translation is CASRDPDRGPYNEQFF.

This clonotype was counted ten times or more. This chain links TRBV7-8 with TRBJ1-5; 8 nucleotides line up with TRBD1. This CDR3 is built from 15 residues. Trimming took 5 bases from V and 3 from J; bases not matched to a gene: 6. The V gene's germline CDR1 is SGHVS and CDR2 FQNEAQ. The CDR3, as DNA: TGTGCCAGCAGCGGGAGGACAGGGCTCAATCAGCCCCAGCATTTT. Translation: CASSGRTGLNQPQHF.

The chain combines TRBV12-5 with TRBJ2-7; D may be TRBD2 (5 bases). V shed 1 base and J shed 5 bases, with 9 bases lying between them. From germline, CDR1 is LGHNT and CDR2 FRNRAP. The CDR3 runs 13 residues. The CDR3 DNA sequence: TGTGCTAGTGGTTTGGGGACTCCCGACGAGCAGTACTTC. This encodes CASGLGTPDEQYF.